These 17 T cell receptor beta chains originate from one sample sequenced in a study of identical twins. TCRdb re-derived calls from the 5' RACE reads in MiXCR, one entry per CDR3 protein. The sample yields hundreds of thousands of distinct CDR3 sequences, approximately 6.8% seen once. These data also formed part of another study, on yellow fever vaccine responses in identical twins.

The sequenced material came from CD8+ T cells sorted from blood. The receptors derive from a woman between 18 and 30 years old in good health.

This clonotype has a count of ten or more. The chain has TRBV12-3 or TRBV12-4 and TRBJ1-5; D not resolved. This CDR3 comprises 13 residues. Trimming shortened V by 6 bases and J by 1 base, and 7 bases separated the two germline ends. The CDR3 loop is CASSPGSNQPQHF. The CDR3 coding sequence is TGTGCCAGCAGCCCCGGGAGCAATCAGCCCCAGCATTTT.

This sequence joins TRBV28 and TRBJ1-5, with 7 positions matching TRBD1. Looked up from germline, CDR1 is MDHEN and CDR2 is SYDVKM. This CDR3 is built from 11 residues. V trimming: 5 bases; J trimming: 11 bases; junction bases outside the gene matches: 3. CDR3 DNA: TGTGCCAGCAGTGCGGGACAGTCCCAGCATTTT. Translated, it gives CASSAGQSQHF.

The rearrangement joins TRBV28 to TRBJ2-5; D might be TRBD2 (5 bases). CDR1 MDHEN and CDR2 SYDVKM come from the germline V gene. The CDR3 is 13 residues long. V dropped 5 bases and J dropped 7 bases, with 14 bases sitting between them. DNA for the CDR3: TGTGCCAGCAGTCCCCCGGGGTTGGGGACCCAGTACTTC. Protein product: CASSPPGLGTQYF. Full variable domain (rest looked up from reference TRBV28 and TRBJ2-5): DVKVTQSSRYLVKRTGEKVFLECVQDMDHENMFWYRQDPGLGLRLIYFSYDVKMKEKGDIPEGYSVSREKKERFSLILESASTNQTSMYLCASSPPGLGTQYFGPGTRLLVL.

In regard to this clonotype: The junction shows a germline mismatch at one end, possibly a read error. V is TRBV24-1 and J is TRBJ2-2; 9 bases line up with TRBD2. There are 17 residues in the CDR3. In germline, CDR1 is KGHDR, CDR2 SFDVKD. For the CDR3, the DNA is TGTGCCACCAATGATTGGGCTAGCGGGACTAACACCGGGGAGCTGTTTTTT. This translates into CATNDWASGTNTGELFF.

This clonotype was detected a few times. The CDR3 spells CASSLLAGGPSTDTQYF. CDR3 sequence (DNA): TGTGCCAGCAGCTTACTAGCGGGAGGGCCTAGCACAGATACGCAGTATTTT. The chain combines TRBV7-8 with TRBJ2-3, with 12 bases matching TRBD2. V trimming: 2 bases; J trimming: 0 bases; junction bases outside the gene matches: 3. The CDR3 has 17 residues. Germline loops: CDR1 SGHVS, CDR2 FQNEAQ.

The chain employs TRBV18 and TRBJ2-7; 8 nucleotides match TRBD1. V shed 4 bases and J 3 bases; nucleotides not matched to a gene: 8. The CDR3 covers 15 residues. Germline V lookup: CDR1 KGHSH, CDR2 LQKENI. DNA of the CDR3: TGTGCCAGCTCACACCGGACAGGGTCTATCTACGAGCAGTACGTC. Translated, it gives CASSHRTGSIYEQYV.

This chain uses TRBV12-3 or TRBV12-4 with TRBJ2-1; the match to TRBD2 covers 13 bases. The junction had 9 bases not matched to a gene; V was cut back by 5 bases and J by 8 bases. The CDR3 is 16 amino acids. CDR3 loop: CASSQRTSGRRHEQFF. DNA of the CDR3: TGTGCCAGCAGTCAGAGGACTAGCGGGAGAAGGCATGAGCAGTTCTTC.

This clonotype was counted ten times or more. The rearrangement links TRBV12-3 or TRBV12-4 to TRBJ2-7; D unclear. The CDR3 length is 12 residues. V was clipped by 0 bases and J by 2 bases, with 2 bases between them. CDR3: CASSLAAYEQYF. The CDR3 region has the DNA TGTGCCAGCAGTTTAGCAGCCTACGAGCAGTACTTC.

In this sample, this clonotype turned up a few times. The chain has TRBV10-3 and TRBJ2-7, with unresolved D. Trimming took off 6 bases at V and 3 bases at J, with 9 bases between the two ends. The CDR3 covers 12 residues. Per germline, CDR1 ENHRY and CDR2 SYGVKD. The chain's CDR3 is CAIRSKDYEQYV. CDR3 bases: TGTGCCATCAGGTCGAAAGACTACGAGCAGTACGTC.

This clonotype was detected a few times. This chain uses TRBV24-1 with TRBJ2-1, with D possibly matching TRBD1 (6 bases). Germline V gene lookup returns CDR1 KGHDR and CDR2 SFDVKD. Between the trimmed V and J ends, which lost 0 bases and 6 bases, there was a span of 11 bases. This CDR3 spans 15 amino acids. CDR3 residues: CATSDLEGDRNEQFF. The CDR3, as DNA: TGTGCCACCAGTGATTTGGAGGGGGACCGCAATGAGCAGTTCTTC.

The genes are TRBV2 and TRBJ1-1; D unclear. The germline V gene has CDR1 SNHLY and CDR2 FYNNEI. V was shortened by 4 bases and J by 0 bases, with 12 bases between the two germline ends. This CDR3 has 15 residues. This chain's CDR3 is CASSVPEFMNTEAFF. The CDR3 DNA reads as TGTGCCAGCAGTGTTCCAGAGTTCATGAACACTGAAGCTTTCTTT. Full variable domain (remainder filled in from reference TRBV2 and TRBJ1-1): EPEVTQTPSHQVTQMGQEVILRCVPISNHLYFYWYRQILGQKVEFLVSFYNNEISEKSEIFDDQFSVERPDGSNFTLKIRSTKLEDSAMYFCASSVPEFMNTEAFFGQGTRLTVV.

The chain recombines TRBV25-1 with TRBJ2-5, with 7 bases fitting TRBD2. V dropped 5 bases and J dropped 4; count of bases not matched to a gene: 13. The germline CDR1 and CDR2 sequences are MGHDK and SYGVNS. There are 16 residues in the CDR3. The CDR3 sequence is CASSQADTGGRETQYF. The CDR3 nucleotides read TGTGCCAGCAGTCAGGCGGACACGGGGGGTAGAGAGACCCAGTACTTC.

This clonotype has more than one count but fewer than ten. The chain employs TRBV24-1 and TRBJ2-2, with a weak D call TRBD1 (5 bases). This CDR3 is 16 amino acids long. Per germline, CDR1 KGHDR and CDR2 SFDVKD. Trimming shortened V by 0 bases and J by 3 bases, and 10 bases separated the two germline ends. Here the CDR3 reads CATSDLLGADTGELFF. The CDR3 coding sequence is TGTGCCACCAGTGATTTGCTTGGGGCCGACACCGGGGAGCTGTTTTTT.

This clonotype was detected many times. The CDR3: CASSARELVETQYF. The CDR3 nucleotides read TGCGCCAGCAGCGCCAGGGAGTTGGTGGAGACCCAGTACTTC. This chain links TRBV5-1 with TRBJ2-5; D may match TRBD1 or TRBD2 (5 bases each). The CDR3 spans 14 residues. V gave up 4 bases and J gave up 5 bases, with 15 bases separating them. Germline lookup yields CDR1 SGHRS and CDR2 YFSETQ.

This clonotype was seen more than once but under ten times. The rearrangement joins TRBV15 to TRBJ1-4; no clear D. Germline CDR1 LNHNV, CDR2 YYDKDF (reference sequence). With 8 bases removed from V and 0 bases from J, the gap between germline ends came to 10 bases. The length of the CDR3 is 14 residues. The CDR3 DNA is TGTGCCACCGCTTCGACAACAACTAATGAAAAACTGTTTTTT. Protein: CATASTTTNEKLFF. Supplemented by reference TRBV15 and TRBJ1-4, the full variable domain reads DAMVIQNPRYQVTQFGKPVTLSCSQTLNHNVMYWYQQKSSQAPKLLFHYYDKDFNNEADTPDNFQSRRPNTSFCFLDIRSPGLGDTAMYLCATASTTTNEKLFFGSGTQLSVL.

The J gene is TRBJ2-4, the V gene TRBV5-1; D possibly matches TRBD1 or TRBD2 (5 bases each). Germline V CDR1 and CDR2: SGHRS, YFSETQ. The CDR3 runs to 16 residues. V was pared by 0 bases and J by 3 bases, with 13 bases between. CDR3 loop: CASSLDWGTIKNIQYF. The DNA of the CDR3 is TGCGCCAGCAGCTTGGATTGGGGGACGATCAAAAACATTCAGTACTTC.

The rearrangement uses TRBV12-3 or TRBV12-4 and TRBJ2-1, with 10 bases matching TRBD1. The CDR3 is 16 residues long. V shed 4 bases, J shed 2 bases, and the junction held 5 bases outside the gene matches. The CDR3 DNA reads TGTGCCAGCAGTTCAGCGGGACAGGGGACCTACAATGAGCAGTTCTTC. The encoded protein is CASSSAGQGTYNEQFF.